The text below deals with one T cell receptor beta chain. CDR1 and CDR2 (germline): WNHNN, SYGVQD (reference sequence). CDR3 length equals 14 residues. The trim removed 6 bases at V and 7 bases at J, leaving 8 bases unmatched. These data come from a study of technical replicates of blood from several donors. Sequencing used immunoSEQ multiplex PCR; TCRdb keeps in-frame clones, though not all of them. The table lists almost 90,000 clones, 85% to 95% of them singletons, with less than 0.35% in the top ten. What was sequenced was T cells isolated from PBMCs. This chain joins TRBV10-1 and TRBJ2-2; 7 bases are shared with TRBD2. This receptor was taken from a human donor in good health. The CDR3 spells CASSSSGNYGELFF. The CDR3 nucleotides read TGCGCCAGCAGCTCTAGCGGAAACTACGGGGAGCTGTTTTTT.